The 27 T cell receptor beta chains in this list originate from one sample, sequenced in a study of tumor-infiltrating lymphocytes in primary liver carcinoma (dated by TCRdb to between 2016 and 2019). Sequencing was carried out with an Illumina HiSeq 2500. TCRbeta-specific cDNA was reverse-transcribed from 500 ng total RNA using a constant-region primer and ProtoScript II reverse transcriptase. Construction of the TCRbeta libraries relied on three nested rounds of multiplex PCR, following a slightly modified ARM-PCR procedure. The first two PCR rounds used multiplex TRBV1-TRBV30 forward primers with a Cbeta reverse primer, each for roughly 11 cycles. TCRdb reran the public reads through fastp at Q25 and MiXCR, keeping productive beta chains. CDR3 protein sequences are deduplicated, and each keeps its most common genes and DNA. The sample table contains a few hundred thousand distinct CDR3 sequences; only one count was recorded for approximately 54% of them. The top ten clonotypes cover about 18% of the sample.

RNA from unsorted whole blood was extracted with TRIzol reagent, and germline DNA was obtained with the DNeasy Blood & Tissue kit. The sequencing sample was made of peripheral blood. These TCRs come from a woman aged 25 to 39 with primary liver carcinoma and hepatitis B virus infection.

CDR3: CASSLVLTYEQYF. In DNA, the CDR3 is TGTGCCAGCAGCCTTGTACTCACCTACGAGCAGTACTTC. This rearrangement joins TRBV7-9 to TRBJ2-7; no reliable D call. CDR3 size: 13 residues. V lost 5 bases and J lost 2, with 10 bases in between. Germline CDR1 and CDR2: SEHNR and FQNEAQ (reference sequence).

In its sample, this clonotype was seen once. The genes are TRBV28 and TRBJ1-5, with D possibly TRBD1 on 5 matching bases. The CDR3 runs 16 residues. Deletions cut 3 bases from V and 4 bases from J, with 16 bases between. The germline gives CDR1 MDHEN, CDR2 SYDVKM. For the CDR3, the DNA is TGTGCCAGCAGTTTTAGTCCGGGGCGACGGAATCAGCCCCAGCATTTT. Its protein product is CASSFSPGRRNQPQHF.

A word on this clonotype: Compared with germline, one end of the junction differs, possibly owing to a read error. This chain joins TRBV6-2 or TRBV6-3 and TRBJ2-1; D call uncertain. The CDR3 runs to 16 residues. Germline V lookup: CDR1 MNHEY, CDR2 SVGEGT. CDR3 bases: TGTGCCAGCAGCCGACACTCCAGGAGCTCCTACAATGAGGAGTTCTTC. The encoded protein is CASSRHSRSSYNEEFF.

Turning to this clonotype: It is likely a read error, because the conserved phenylalanine at the end of the CDR3 is missing. This rearrangement joins TRBV6-6 to TRBJ2-7, with 7 bases that match TRBD1. Germline values: CDR1 MNHNY, CDR2 SVGAGI (reference sequence). The trim removed 5 bases at V and 3 bases at J, leaving 7 bases unmatched. The CDR3 length is 14 residues. The DNA for the CDR3 is TGTGCCAGCAGTAGCGACAGGGACGGCTACGAGCAGTACTAC. Its translation is CASSSDRDGYEQYY.

Details on this clonotype: At one end, the junction sequence differs from germline, possibly due to a read error. This sequence joins TRBV7-9 and TRBJ2-1; TRBD2 agrees at 10 bases. Germline V CDR1 and CDR2: SEHNR, FQNEAQ (reference sequence). The CDR3 loop spans 19 amino acids. CDR3 DNA sequence: TGTGTCAGCAGCCCCCCTCACTCTAGCGGGAGAGTCCCCGAGTGTGAGCAGTTCTTC. This sequence encodes CVSSPPHSSGRVPECEQFF. Filled out from reference TRBV7-9 and TRBJ2-1, the complete variable domain reads DTGVSQNPRHKITKRGQNVTFRCDPISEHNRLYWYRQTLGQGPEFLTYFQNEAQLEKSRLLSDRFSAERPKGSFSTLEIQRTEQGDSAMYLCVSSPPHSSGRVPECEQFFGPGTRLTVL.

This clonotype was seen only once. The chain carries TRBV7-9 and TRBJ2-7; 7 bases are a match to TRBD2. V shed 5 bases, J shed 4 bases, and the junction held 5 bases outside the gene matches. CDR3 size: 13 residues. Looked up from germline, CDR1 is SEHNR and CDR2 is FQNEAQ (reference sequence). The CDR3 sequence is CASSRDGGYEQYF. The CDR3 DNA reads TGTGCCAGCAGCCGGGACGGGGGGTACGAGCAGTACTTC.

This clonotype was picked up many times. This rearrangement joins TRBV5-5 to TRBJ1-2, with 9 bases identical to TRBD1. The V gene's germline CDR1 is SGHKS and CDR2 YYEKEE (reference sequence). The CDR3 is 15 residues long. Unmatched junction bases numbered 6, after V lost 6 bases and J lost 0 bases. The chain's CDR3 is CASTRDRVTNYGYTF. DNA for the CDR3: TGTGCCAGCACTCGGGACAGGGTGACTAACTATGGCTACACCTTC.

The rearrangement uses TRBV5-4 and TRBJ2-5; 7 nucleotides align to TRBD1. V trimming: 4 bases; J trimming: 7 bases; junction bases outside the gene matches: 13. The germline CDR1 and CDR2 sequences are SGHNT and YYREEE (reference sequence). This CDR3 contains 15 residues. The CDR3 nucleotides read TGTGCCAGCAGCCGTCAAGGGGGCGCTTTTGGGACCCAGTACTTC. Translation gives CASSRQGGAFGTQYF.

As concerns this clonotype: One junction end disagrees with the germline gene, perhaps due to a read error. V usage is TRBV11-1 and J usage is TRBJ2-1, with D maybe TRBD2 (6 bases). This CDR3 is built from 17 residues. The germline V gene encodes CDR1 SGHAT and CDR2 FQDESV (reference sequence). The CDR3: CASSLASDLEGWDEQLF. The DNA for the CDR3 is TGTGCCAGCAGCTTAGCGTCTGACCTGGAGGGTTGGGATGAGCAGCTCTTC. The whole variable domain, filled in from reference TRBV11-1 and TRBJ2-1, reads EAEVAQSPRYKITEKSQAVAFWCDPISGHATLYWYRQILGQGPELLVQFQDESVVDDSQLPKDRFSAERLKGVDSTLKIQPAELGDSAMYLCASSLASDLEGWDEQLFGPGTRLTVL.

J is TRBJ1-6 and V is TRBV28; D not certain. CDR3 length: 15 residues. The V gene lost 6 bases and the J gene lost 3 bases, with 12 bases spanning the gap. CDR1 is MDHEN and CDR2 is SYDVKM in the germline V gene. In DNA form, the CDR3 reads TGTGCCAGCAGCCGGAAACAGATCTATAATTCACCCCTCCACTTT. Its translation is CASSRKQIYNSPLHF.

This clonotype was observed a few times. The genes are TRBV6-1 and TRBJ2-2, with D unclear. CDR1 and CDR2 from the germline V gene are MNHNS and SASEGT. The ends were cut back, 4 bases at V and 10 bases at J, with 4 bases in the middle. The CDR3 spans 10 residues. The CDR3 loop is CASSGEELFF. CDR3 DNA sequence: TGTGCCAGCAGTGGAGAGGAGCTGTTTTTT.

For this clonotype: At one boundary the junction diverges from the germline segment, which might be a read error. The CDR3 loop reads CASSLGYSIQPQHF. The CDR3 DNA reads as TGTGCCAGCAGTTTGGGGTATAGCATTCAGCCCCAGCATTTT. J is TRBJ1-5 and V is TRBV12-3 or TRBV12-4, with no clear D. The CDR3 is made up of 14 amino acids.

On this clonotype: At one of its ends the junction is not consistent with the germline gene, which may arise from a read error. CDR3 in amino acids: CAGSTQGLGNQPQHF. The DNA for the CDR3 is TGTGCCGGCAGTACGCAGGGTCTTGGGAATCAGCCCCAGCATTTT. The chain joins TRBV12-3 or TRBV12-4 to TRBJ1-5, with D possibly TRBD1 on 5 matching bases. This CDR3 is 15 amino acids long.

Regarding this clonotype: The final CDR3 position lacks the conserved phenylalanine or tryptophan, pointing to a likely read error. The chain carries TRBV14 and TRBJ2-5, with D possibly called TRBD1 or TRBD2 (5 bases each). The V and J ends lost 0 bases and 5 bases respectively, with 13 bases between them. Germline CDR1 is SGHDN and CDR2 is FVKESK. The CDR3 sequence is 15 residues long. Written as DNA, the CDR3 is TGTGCCAGCAGCCAAGAATCGGGGCCTTGGGAGACCCAGTACTCC. It is translated as CASSQESGPWETQYS.

V is TRBV7-2 and J is TRBJ1-5, with D tentatively TRBD1 (5 bases). The CDR3 is 15 amino acids. The V end was cut by 5 bases, the J end by 4 bases, with 15 bases between. In germline, CDR1 is SGHTA, CDR2 FQGNSA. The CDR3 protein is CASSQMGRGNQPQHF. The CDR3 nucleotides are TGTGCCAGCAGCCAGATGGGGCGGGGGAATCAGCCCCAGCATTTT.

This clonotype was seen only once. J is TRBJ2-1 and V is TRBV7-9; D gene uncertain. CDR1 is SEHNR, CDR2 FQNEAQ, per germline (reference sequence). V shed 1 base and J shed 7 bases, with 14 bases lying between them. The CDR3 is 15 amino acids. For the CDR3, the DNA is TGTGCCAGCAGCTTAGTGGTTGGGAAGGGAAATGAGCAGTTCTTC. It translates to CASSLVVGKGNEQFF.

The V call is TRBV7-9, the J call TRBJ2-3; D is uncertain. Trimming took off 8 bases at V and 2 bases at J, with 17 bases between the two ends. Looked up from germline, CDR1 is SEHNR and CDR2 is FQNEAQ (reference sequence). The CDR3 is 15 residues long. This chain's CDR3 is CASVAAIRNTDTQYF. The CDR3 DNA sequence: TGTGCCAGCGTTGCTGCGATCAGGAACACAGATACGCAGTATTTT.

In this sample, this clonotype turned up many times. The chain carries TRBV6-5 and TRBJ2-2; tentatively, D is TRBD2 (5 bases). Trimming removed 2 bases from V and 1 base from J, with 11 bases in between. CDR1 and CDR2 from the germline V gene are MNHEY and SVGAGI. The CDR3 spans 16 residues. CDR3 coding DNA: TGTGCCAGCAGTTACGGTATTAGCGAGAACACCGGGGAGCTGTTTTTT. The encoded protein is CASSYGISENTGELFF.

About this clonotype: At one end the junction does not follow the germline gene, possibly because of a read error. The chain recombines TRBV4-3 with TRBJ2-7, with D perhaps matching TRBD2 (7 bases). The CDR3 length is 16 residues. From germline, CDR1 is LGHNA and CDR2 YSLEER. Written as DNA, the CDR3 is TGCGCCAGCGGCCAAGAGATGGGGGGGCCATCCTACGAGCAGTACTTC. Amino acids: CASGQEMGGPSYEQYF.

In the case of this clonotype: Its ends do not fully match the called genes, so a read error is possible. The V and J genes are TRBV29-1 and TRBJ2-5, with D tentatively TRBD1 or TRBD2 (5 bases each). Germline V gene lookup returns CDR1 SQVTM and CDR2 ANQGSEA. The CDR3 runs 13 residues. In DNA, the CDR3 is TGCAGCGTTGAAGTGGGGACCCAAGAGACCCAATACTTC. This translates into CSVEVGTQETQYF.

To note about this clonotype: An end of the junction differs from the germline gene, which may be a read error. The chain has TRBV11-2 and TRBJ2-3, with TRBD2 matching over 9 bases. Germline values: CDR1 SGHAT, CDR2 FQNNGV. This CDR3 is 15 amino acids long. The CDR3 DNA reads as TGTGACAGCAGCCAGGGACTAGCAGCCACAGATAGGCAGTATTTT. Amino acids: CDSSQGLAATDRQYF.

Comments on this clonotype: A much more abundant neighbour one base away suggests this may be a read error. V and J are TRBV6-6 and TRBJ2-2, with unresolved D. CDR3 length: 11 amino acids. Looked up from germline, CDR1 is MNHNY and CDR2 is SVGAGI (reference sequence). The germline V and J ends were trimmed by 11 bases and 5 bases, with 9 bases remaining between them. CDR3 in DNA: TGTGCCCCAAGCATTACCGGGGAGCTGTTTTTT. Its protein product is CAPSITGELFF.

This clonotype has ten or more counts. This rearrangement joins TRBV5-6 to TRBJ1-6; D gene uncertain. Trimming stripped 2 bases from V and 5 bases from J, with 11 bases between. Germline CDR1 is SGHDT and CDR2 is YYEEEE. This CDR3 spans 15 amino acids. The CDR3 loop reads CASSLGAGNNSPLHF. CDR3 bases: TGTGCCAGCAGCTTAGGAGCAGGAAATAATTCACCCCTCCACTTT.

The chain links TRBV19 to TRBJ2-7; 7 bases agree with TRBD1. Germline V gene data show CDR1 as LNHDA and CDR2 as SQIVND (reference sequence). V shed 4 bases and J 4 bases; nucleotides not matched to a gene: 13. The CDR3 consists of 16 residues. For the CDR3, the DNA is TGTGCCAGTAGTAAACCCTCCGGGACAGCGATTTACGAGCAGTACTTC. Translated: CASSKPSGTAIYEQYF.

A note on this clonotype: A read error may explain this, as a much larger clone is one base away. The rearrangement links TRBV29-1 to TRBJ2-2; D might be TRBD2 (5 bases). Germline V gives CDR1 SQVTM, CDR2 ANQGSEA. This CDR3 region has 11 residues. Written as DNA, the CDR3 is TGCAGCGTGAAGCACACCGGGGAGCTGCTTTTT. Its protein product is CSVKHTGELLF.

This clonotype has more than one count but fewer than ten. The chain carries TRBV6-2 or TRBV6-3 and TRBJ2-1; 12 nucleotides align to TRBD2. The V segment lost 2 bases and the J segment 5 bases; nucleotides outside the gene matches: 10. Per germline, CDR1 MNHEY and CDR2 SVGEGT. The CDR3 has 18 amino acids. CDR3: CASSYRPRTSGADNEQFF. DNA of the CDR3: TGTGCCAGCAGTTACCGACCAAGGACTAGCGGGGCGGACAATGAGCAGTTCTTC.

The chain combines TRBV4-1 with TRBJ2-7, with TRBD1 matching over 7 bases. Germline loops: CDR1 MGHRA, CDR2 YSYEKL. The ends lost 1 base at V and 5 bases at J; junction bases unmatched: 8. The CDR3 is 15 residues long. CDR3 DNA: TGCGCCAGCAGCCAAGGGTCTAGGGGGCGCAACGAGCAGTACTTC. Amino acid sequence: CASSQGSRGRNEQYF.